This entry features one TCR beta chain sequence. This clone's antigen is unknown. No qualities accompany the bases; no much larger clone lies one base away. V lost 6 bases and J lost 4 bases, and the count of bases not matched to a germline gene is 5. CDR1 and CDR2, per the germline V gene, are MNHNS and SASEGT. CDR3 length: 15 amino acids, cysteine to phenylalanine. Just CDR3 DNA is preserved here, 45 bases in frame from base 1. The trial excluded patients who had a history of autoimmune disease or were on systemic immunosuppression. Peripheral blood for TCR sequencing was drawn from every dose cohort at baseline, at cycle 4 day 1 and at cycle 7 day 1. The samples were taken from a phase I, first-in-human, multicenter, open-label dose-escalation trial of ivuxolimab. Adults with locally advanced or metastatic melanoma, renal cell carcinoma, hepatocellular carcinoma or head and neck squamous cell carcinoma were enrolled in the trial. Before TCR sequencing, CD4+ T cells and CD8+ T cells from peripheral blood were sorted into separate populations.

For sequencing of the TCRbeta CDR3 region, genomic DNA was extracted from the sorted cells. TCRbeta CDR3 regions were sequenced using the immunoSEQ Assay. In its TCRdb copy, this immuneACCESS table keeps in-frame sequences only and misses some clones. Where compared with another copy, unresolved V genes explain less than half of these, and the others have no known cause. This sample has over 70,000 clones in its table, and just over 85% of those were observed once. The ten largest clones capture under 2% of the sample. The entry originates in a study of OX40 agonist ivuxolimab in advanced cancers. About the study as a whole: Ivuxolimab was a fully human IgG2 agonistic monoclonal antibody targeting the costimulatory receptor OX40 (CD134). The paper reports the monotherapy dose-escalation portion (N of about 51 patients) of the phase I ivuxolimab trial. Intravenous ivuxolimab was administered to patients every 2 weeks at six dose levels: 0.01, 0.1, 0.3, 1.5, 3 and 10 mg/kg. Among the 50 to 55 dose-escalation patients, some 20 had hepatocellular carcinoma, 15 or so melanoma, 9 renal cell carcinoma and 9 head and neck cancer. Partial responses occurred in three dose-escalation patients, of whom one had hepatocellular carcinoma and two had cutaneous melanoma. Peripheral TCRbeta sequencing aimed to test whether ivuxolimab altered TCR sequence diversity and caused clonal T-cell expansion. Patients were allowed to have had prior anti-PD-1, anti-PD-L1 or anti-CTLA-4 therapy, and 40% to 45% of the dose-escalation patients had been treated with checkpoint inhibitors. A male proportion of roughly 80% and a mean age of around 60 years, ranging from about 23 to 90, were recorded for the dose-escalation cohort. Broad study findings and their caveats: In the 0.1-3.0 mg/kg groups, partial responders had among the lowest normalized peripheral clonal expansion, particularly in CD8+ T cells. After ivuxolimab, expanded clones were on average more numerous among CD8+ T cells than among CD4+ T cells. The antigen specificity of the peripheral T cells that underwent clonal expansion was not determined. Clonal expansion of both CD4+ and CD8+ blood T cells was observed from baseline to week 6 at doses 0.1 to 3.0 mg/kg. Low levels of normalized T-cell clonal expansion were also shown by some nonresponding patients.

The sample in question was CD4+ or CD8+ T cells sorted from blood, obtained in a trial of the OX40 agonist ivuxolimab. The source is an adult with an advanced solid tumor such as melanoma, head and neck, liver or kidney cancer. The chain was built from TRBV6-1 and TRBJ2-1; 11 middle bases align to TRBD2. For the CDR3, the sequence is CASSLTSGVYNEQFF. The DNA sequence is TGTGCCAGCAGCCTGACTAGCGGGGTGTACAATGAGCAGTTCTTC.